The clone carrying this T cell receptor beta chain has just a few counts. Its cognate antigen is unknown. Molecular-barcoded quantitative 5'-RACE produced these TCR beta libraries. TCRdb called the 5' RACE reads again in MiXCR, with one record for every CDR3 protein. The profile shows about 540,000 distinct CDR3 sequences, approximately 11% of them singletons. The data are from a study of CD8 T cells in ankylosing spondylitis. General observations from the study: It was reported that disease-linked clones were significantly enriched in matched ankylosing spondylitis synovial fluid. Apparently characteristic of ankylosing spondylitis blood was a TCR beta motif (fewer than 10 highly homologous variants). The authors found the disease-linked clones to be CD8+ and relatively rare in peripheral blood.

The V gene's germline CDR1 is SGHAT and CDR2 FQNNGV. The CDR3 runs to 15 residues. The trim removed 5 bases at V and 4 bases at J, leaving 5 bases unmatched. This chain uses TRBV11-2 with TRBJ2-2; 9 bases agree with TRBD2. The receptor was isolated from a male donor with ankylosing spondylitis. Sequenced sample: blood, either unsorted or a sorted T cell fraction (not recorded which). Written as DNA, the CDR3 is TGTGCCAGCAGCCCAGCGGGGGGTCCCACCGGGGAGCTGTTTTTT. Protein product: CASSPAGGPTGELFF.